The 25 T cell receptor beta chains below all came from one sample that was sequenced in a study of blood T cell repertoires in COVID-19. Sequencing was performed with immunoSEQ multiplex PCR; in TCRdb, only in-frame clones are kept and a portion is missing. The data contain just under 80,000 clones, approximately 80% of them seen just once; the ten biggest clones take up 36%. Sequenced: peripheral blood. Receptors were obtained from a woman between 65 and 79 years old with acute or convalescent COVID-19.

This clone was found a few times. J is TRBJ2-7 and V is TRBV14; 7 bases agree with TRBD1. Germline CDR1 and CDR2: SGHDN and FVKESK. There are 12 residues in the CDR3. Trimming took 3 bases from V and 9 from J; bases not matched to a gene: 5. CDR3 nucleotide sequence: TGTGCCAGCAGCCAGGACAGGTTCGTGCAGTACTTC. Its translation is CASSQDRFVQYF.

The sample holds one count of this clone. The chain has TRBV30 and TRBJ1-5; maybe TRBD1 (5 bases). The CDR3 covers 15 residues. Germline CDR1 and CDR2: GTSNPN and SVGIG (reference sequence). Trimming removed 6 bases from V and 5 bases from J, with 20 bases in between. CDR3 in amino acids: CACTGEQGFDQPQHF. CDR3 nucleotide sequence: TGTGCCTGCACGGGTGAGCAGGGTTTTGATCAGCCCCAGCATTTT.

The chain combines TRBV11-2 with TRBJ2-2, with 10 bases lining up with TRBD2. V was clipped by 5 bases and J by 1 base; unmatched bases: 10. The CDR3 extends over 18 amino acids. Germline CDR1 and CDR2: SGHAT and FQNNGV. This CDR3 is CASSRNGRLAGNTGELFF. CDR3 nucleotides: TGTGCCAGCAGCCGTAACGGGAGACTAGCGGGGAACACCGGGGAGCTGTTTTTT.

This clone was observed a single time. The chain couples TRBV7-9 to TRBJ1-4, with TRBD1 matching over 9 bases. V gave up 6 bases and J gave up 8 bases; unmatched junction bases: 7. Germline CDR1 is SEHNR and CDR2 is FQNEAQ (reference sequence). This CDR3 is 14 amino acids long. This chain's CDR3 is CASRSGTGFEKLFF. The CDR3 coding sequence is TGTGCCAGCAGGTCCGGGACAGGGTTCGAAAAACTGTTTTTT.

DNA for the CDR3: TGTGCCATCAGTGGGGACAGGGGTGATGAAAAACTGTTTTTT. Amino acid sequence: CAISGDRGDEKLFF. The rearrangement links TRBV10-3 to TRBJ1-4; 10 bases line up with TRBD1. Germline CDR1 reads ENHRY; CDR2 reads SYGVKD. This CDR3 comprises 14 residues. The J segment lost 6 bases and the V segment lost 4 bases, leaving 2 bases of the junction unmatched.

This sequence joins TRBV5-1 and TRBJ2-1, with 11 positions matching TRBD2. CDR3 length: 18 residues. The trim removed 4 bases at V and 10 bases at J, leaving 19 bases unmatched. Germline V CDR1 and CDR2: SGHRS, YFSETQ. The CDR3 spells CASSPIRPLAGEWREQFF. In DNA form, the CDR3 reads TGCGCCAGCAGCCCAATACGCCCACTAGCGGGAGAGTGGCGCGAGCAGTTCTTC.

The chain combines TRBV5-4 with TRBJ2-5; D is unresolved. Germline lookup yields CDR1 SGHNT and CDR2 YYREEE (reference sequence). This CDR3 is 13 amino acids long. Between the trimmed V and J ends, which lost 0 bases and 2 bases, there was a span of 5 bases. The CDR3, as DNA: TGTGCCAGCAGCTTGGAGGAGCAAGAGACCCAGTACTTC. It codes for CASSLEEQETQYF. Supplemented by reference TRBV5-4 and TRBJ2-5, the full variable domain reads ETGVTQSPTHLIKTRGQQVTLRCSSQSGHNTVSWYQQALGQGPQFIFQYYREEENGRGNFPPRFSGLQFPNYSSELNVNALELDDSALYLCASSLEEQETQYFGPGTRLLVL.

V gene TRBV27 combines with J gene TRBJ2-3; possibly TRBD2 for D (6 bases). Trimming cost V 5 bases and J 5 bases, with 14 bases left between them. The CDR3 extends over 14 amino acids. Germline loops: CDR1 MNHEY, CDR2 SMNVEV (reference sequence). CDR3 protein: CASSTPGLVDTQYF. CDR3 nucleotide sequence: TGTGCCAGCAGTACTCCGGGACTTGTAGATACGCAGTATTTT.

The chain joins TRBV7-3 to TRBJ2-3, with unresolved D. Germline V CDR1 and CDR2: SGHTA, FQGTGA. Deletions cut 4 bases from V and 3 bases from J, with 8 bases between. The CDR3 contains 13 residues. The CDR3 sequence: CASSSRGTDTQYF. In DNA form, the CDR3 reads TGTGCCAGCAGCTCACGCGGAACAGATACGCAGTATTTT.

The rearrangement uses TRBV3-1 (or the pseudogene TRBV3-2) and TRBJ1-2; D ambiguous. Looked up from germline, CDR1 is LGHDT and CDR2 is YNNKEL (reference sequence). V was shortened by 1 base and J by 8 bases, with 17 bases between the two germline ends. The CDR3 sequence is 15 residues long. The CDR3 loop reads CASSQGSQGRGGYTF. The CDR3 DNA reads as TGTGCCAGCAGCCAAGGATCCCAAGGTCGGGGAGGCTACACCTTC.

This clone was detected only once. The chain recombines TRBV12-3 or TRBV12-4 with TRBJ1-1; no definite D call. The CDR3 has 13 residues. The ends were cut back, 3 bases at V and 1 base at J, with 6 bases in the middle. The DNA of the CDR3 is TGTGCCAGCAGTTTGAATAGGAACACTGAAGCTTTCTTT. It yields the protein CASSLNRNTEAFF.

The chain combines TRBV4-2 with TRBJ2-2, with 9 bases identical to TRBD1. Germline V gene sequence: CDR1 LGHNA, CDR2 YNFKEQ. This CDR3 region has 16 residues. V trimming: 0 bases; J trimming: 1 base; junction bases outside the gene matches: 0. The DNA of the CDR3 is TGTGCCAGCAGCCAAGAGGACAGGGGGAACACCGGGGAGCTGTTTTTT. Its protein is CASSQEDRGNTGELFF.

V and J are TRBV29-1 and TRBJ2-5; tentatively, D is TRBD2 (5 bases). The CDR3 runs 12 residues. Trimming left V 3 bases short and J 4 bases short, with 9 bases between. Germline lookup yields CDR1 SQVTM and CDR2 ANQGSEA. The CDR3 spells CSVDYRGETQYF. The CDR3, as DNA: TGCAGCGTTGACTATCGGGGAGAGACCCAGTACTTC.

This clone was picked up one time. The chain recombines TRBV2 with TRBJ1-1, with D unclear. The V gene lost 5 bases and the J gene lost 0 bases, with 10 bases spanning the gap. This CDR3 spans 14 amino acids. CDR1 and CDR2 from the germline V gene are SNHLY and FYNNEI. The CDR3 spells CASSTFGLNTEAFF. The CDR3 bases are TGTGCCAGCAGTACCTTTGGGCTGAACACTGAAGCTTTCTTT.

This clone appeared once. J is TRBJ2-2 and V is TRBV5-4; TRBD2 is a possible D gene (5 bases). V lost 4 bases to trimming and J lost 1 base, with 11 bases between them. The CDR3 sequence is 15 residues long. Per the germline V gene, CDR1 is SGHNT and CDR2 is YYREEE (reference sequence). CDR3 protein: CASSPGLGNTGELFF. The CDR3 nucleotides are TGTGCCAGCAGCCCAGGACTCGGGAACACCGGGGAGCTGTTTTTT.

The V call is TRBV5-4, the J call TRBJ2-1; D not resolved. The CDR3 runs to 13 residues. Trimming took 2 bases from V and 2 from J, leaving 5 bases between them. Germline-derived CDR1 and CDR2 are SGHNT and YYREEE (reference sequence). CDR3 sequence (DNA): TGTGCCAGCAGCTTTGAGCCCTACAATGAGCAGTTCTTC. Residues: CASSFEPYNEQFF.

The gene calls are TRBV10-3 and TRBJ1-1; TRBD1 matches at 8 bases. The CDR3 sequence is 17 residues long. With 3 bases clipped from V and 11 bases from J, the junction kept 20 bases outside the gene matches. Germline assignment: CDR1 ENHRY and CDR2 SYGVKD. This chain's CDR3 is CAISDPSQGRDRLAAFF. The CDR3 region has the DNA TGTGCCATCAGTGACCCCTCGCAGGGCCGGGACAGGTTGGCCGCTTTCTTT.

The rearrangement links TRBV5-6 to TRBJ2-5, with TRBD1 identical over 7 bases. Germline V lookup: CDR1 SGHDT, CDR2 YYEEEE. The length of the CDR3 is 16 residues. Germline trimming cut 1 base from V and 1 base from J; bases unmatched to any gene: 7. The CDR3 here is CASSLTGEGVQETQYF. DNA of the CDR3: TGTGCCAGCAGCTTGACAGGGGAAGGCGTCCAAGAGACCCAGTACTTC.

The chain has TRBV19 and TRBJ1-6, with D perhaps TRBD1 (6 bases). Germline V gene sequence: CDR1 LNHDA, CDR2 SQIVND (reference sequence). The V and J ends lost 5 bases and 7 bases respectively, with 9 bases between them. The CDR3 consists of 13 residues. CDR3 DNA: TGTGCCAGTAGTCAGGGGACGAATTCACCCCTCCACTTT. It codes for CASSQGTNSPLHF.

This chain links TRBV12-3 or TRBV12-4 with TRBJ2-2, with unresolved D. The V end was cut by 0 bases, the J end by 8 bases, with 7 bases between. The CDR3 has 13 residues. CDR3 residues: CASSLAVRGELFF. The CDR3 nucleotides read TGTGCCAGCAGTTTAGCGGTCAGGGGGGAGCTGTTTTTT.

The CDR3 loop reads CASRYRVGNTEAFF. The CDR3 nucleotides read TGTGCCAGCAGATACAGGGTGGGAAACACTGAAGCTTTCTTT. The chain links TRBV2 to TRBJ1-1, with a tentative D call TRBD1 (6 bases). There are 14 residues in the CDR3. The V and J ends lost 6 bases and 2 bases respectively, with 13 bases between them. Germline V gene sequence: CDR1 SNHLY, CDR2 FYNNEI.

The chain links TRBV11-2 to TRBJ2-2; a possible D gene is TRBD1 (6 bases). Trimming removed 5 bases from V and 3 bases from J, with 19 bases in between. CDR1 is SGHAT and CDR2 is FQNNGV in the germline V gene. The CDR3 extends over 17 amino acids. The CDR3 reads CASSQLGQLIYTGELFF. The CDR3 bases are TGTGCCAGCAGCCAGTTAGGACAGCTTATCTACACCGGGGAGCTGTTTTTT.

In regard to this clone: The junction shows a germline mismatch at one end, possibly a read error. The gene calls are TRBV4-2 and TRBJ2-1, with 9 nucleotides matching TRBD2. Germline assignment: CDR1 LGHNA and CDR2 YNFKEQ. This CDR3 contains 15 residues. CDR3 amino acids: CAGSQDRLAGNEQFF. The DNA of the CDR3 is TGTGCCGGCAGCCAAGATCGGCTAGCGGGAAATGAGCAGTTCTTC.

The chain employs TRBV6-5 and TRBJ2-1; tentatively, D is TRBD2 (6 bases). V was trimmed by 5 bases and J by 0 bases, leaving 11 bases between them. CDR3 length equals 15 residues. Looked up from germline, CDR1 is MNHEY and CDR2 is SVGAGI. CDR3 in amino acids: CASSLGGNSYNEQFF. CDR3 coding DNA: TGTGCCAGCAGTCTCGGCGGGAACTCCTACAATGAGCAGTTCTTC.

This clone showed up just a few times. The chain combines TRBV25-1 with TRBJ1-2; possible D gene TRBD1, 5 bases. The CDR3 is 12 amino acids. V shed 9 bases and J shed 5 bases, with 13 bases lying between them. Germline CDR1 reads MGHDK; CDR2 reads SYGVNS. In DNA form, the CDR3 reads TGTGCCAGTCGGGAGGGGAGGTATGGCTACACCTTC. It is translated as CASREGRYGYTF.